The clone carrying this TCR beta chain counts as large (0.1 to 1%). Its antigen is unknown. The data were obtained in a study of vaccination and CD4 T cells after COVID-19. The Oncomine TCR Beta short-read assay generated sequence data from the DNA of cultured CD4+ T cells. TCRdb re-analysed the PCR reads in MiXCR, keeping a single row per CDR3 protein. This sample has nearly 5,500 distinct CDR3 sequences, with around 38% found just once. Described treatment: roughly ten-day PBMC culture with coronavirus spike peptide pools or control peptides (ViraFEST assay). Gathered ahead of the COVID-19 pandemic (2011-2018) were the CD4+ T cells of the unexposed donor. Once peptide pools had expanded antigen-specific T cells, ViraFEST sequenced TCRs. The clonotype comes from a human donor in good health. Sequencing was done on a sample of CD4+ T cells from blood, cultured in vitro.

Here the CDR3 reads CASSASAAGGEQYF. The CDR3 bases are TGTGCCAGCAGCGCCTCGGCGGCCGGTGGGGAGCAGTACTTC. The chain joins TRBV7-9 to TRBJ2-7; no reliable D call. The CDR3 sequence is 14 residues long. The V gene's germline CDR1 is SEHNR and CDR2 FQNEAQ (reference sequence). Deletions cut 5 bases from V and 7 bases from J, with 18 bases between.